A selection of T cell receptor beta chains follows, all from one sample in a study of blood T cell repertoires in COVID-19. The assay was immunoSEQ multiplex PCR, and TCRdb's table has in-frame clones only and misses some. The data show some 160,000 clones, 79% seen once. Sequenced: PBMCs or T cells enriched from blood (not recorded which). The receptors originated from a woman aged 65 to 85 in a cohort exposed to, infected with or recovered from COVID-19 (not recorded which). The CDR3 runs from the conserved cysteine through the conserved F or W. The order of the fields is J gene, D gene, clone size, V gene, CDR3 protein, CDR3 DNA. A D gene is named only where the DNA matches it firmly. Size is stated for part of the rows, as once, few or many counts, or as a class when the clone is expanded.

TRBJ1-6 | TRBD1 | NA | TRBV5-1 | CASSPGQGYPYYNSPLHF | TGCGCCAGCAGCCCGGGACAGGGCTACCCTTACTATAATTCACCCCTCCACTTT
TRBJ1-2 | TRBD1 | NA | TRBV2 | CASRRQGGDGYTF | TGTGCCAGCCGGAGACAGGGAGGAGATGGCTACACCTTC
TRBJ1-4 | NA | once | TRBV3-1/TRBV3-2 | CASSQALATNEKLFF | TGTGCCAGCAGCCAAGCCCTTGCAACTAATGAAAAACTGTTTTTT
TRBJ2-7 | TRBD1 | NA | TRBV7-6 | CASSFTGGPYEQYF | TGTGCCAGCAGCTTTACAGGGGGCCCATACGAGCAGTACTTC
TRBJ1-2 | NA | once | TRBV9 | CASSRMGGYGYTF | TGTGCCAGCAGCCGCATGGGGGGCTATGGCTACACCTTC
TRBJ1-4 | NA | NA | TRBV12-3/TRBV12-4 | CASSLESHVLFF | TGTGCCAGCAGTCTAGAATCACATGTACTGTTTTTT
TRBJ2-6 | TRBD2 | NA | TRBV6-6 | CASRSLGGAGANVLTF | TGTGCCAGCAGAAGCCTGGGGGGGGCTGGGGCCAACGTCCTGACTTTC
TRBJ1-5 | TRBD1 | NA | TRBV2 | CASSGTGGEQPQHF | TGTGCCAGCAGCGGGACAGGGGGGGAGCAGCCCCAGCATTTT
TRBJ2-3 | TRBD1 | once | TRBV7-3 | CASSVQGPGTDTQYF | TGTGCCAGCAGCGTACAGGGGCCTGGCACAGATACGCAGTATTTT
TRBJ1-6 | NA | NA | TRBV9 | CASSAHYNSPLHF | TGTGCCAGCAGCGCCCATTATAATTCACCCCTCCACTTT
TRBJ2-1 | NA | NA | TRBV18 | CASSPSASYNEQFF | TGTGCCAGCTCACCATCGGCTAGTTACAATGAGCAGTTCTTC
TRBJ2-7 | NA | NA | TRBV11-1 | CASSLSPMHEQYF | TGTGCCAGCAGCTTAAGTCCTATGCACGAGCAGTACTTC
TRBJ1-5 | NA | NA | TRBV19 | CASADTGISQPQHF | TGTGCCAGCGCCGACACAGGGATAAGTCAGCCCCAGCATTTT
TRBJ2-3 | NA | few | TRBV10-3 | CAISVVAHTDTQYF | TGTGCCATCAGTGTTGTAGCGCACACAGATACGCAGTATTTT
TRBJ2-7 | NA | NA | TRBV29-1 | CSVNGGGLYEQYF | TGCAGCGTTAACGGCGGCGGTCTCTACGAGCAGTACTTC
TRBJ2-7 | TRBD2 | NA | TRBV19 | CASSPGSGRMRYEQYF | TGTGCCAGTTCTCCAGGTAGCGGGAGGATGAGGTACGAGCAGTACTTC
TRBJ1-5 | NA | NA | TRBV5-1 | CASSPTGDSNQPQHF | TGCGCCAGCAGCCCGACAGGAGATAGCAATCAGCCCCAGCATTTT
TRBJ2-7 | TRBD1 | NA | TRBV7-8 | CASSLVWDRVNLEQYF | TGTGCCAGCAGCTTAGTTTGGGACAGGGTAAACCTCGAGCAGTACTTC
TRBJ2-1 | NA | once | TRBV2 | CASSEGRGFSSYNEQFF | TGTGCCAGCAGTGAAGGCCGGGGGTTCAGCTCCTACAATGAGCAGTTCTTC
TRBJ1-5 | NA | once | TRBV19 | CASSLTGRGGGQPQHF | TGTGCCAGTAGTCTGACCGGTCGGGGAGGAGGTCAGCCCCAGCATTTT
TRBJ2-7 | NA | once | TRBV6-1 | CASSVVSGAAGNRYEQYF | TGTGCCAGCAGTGTGGTTAGCGGAGCCGCCGGGAATAGGTACGAGCAGTACTTC
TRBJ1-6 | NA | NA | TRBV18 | CASSPTSPARDSPLHF | TGTGCCAGCTCACCAACGTCCCCCGCTCGGGATTCACCCCTCCACTTT
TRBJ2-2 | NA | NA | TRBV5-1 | CASSAQDNGELFF | TGCGCCAGCAGCGCACAGGATAACGGGGAGCTGTTTTTT
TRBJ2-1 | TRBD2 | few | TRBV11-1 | CASSQRLAGNNEQFF | TGTGCCAGCAGCCAGAGACTAGCGGGTAACAATGAGCAGTTCTTC
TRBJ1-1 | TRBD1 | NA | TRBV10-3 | CAISESSGGQLKNTEAFF | TGTGCCATCAGTGAGTCGTCAGGGGGCCAGCTTAAAAACACTGAAGCTTTCTTT
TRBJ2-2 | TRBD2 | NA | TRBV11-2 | CASRRLAGLGELFF | TGTGCCAGCAGGCGACTAGCGGGGCTAGGGGAGCTGTTTTTT
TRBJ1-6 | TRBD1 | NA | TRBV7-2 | CASSSRPGGEGSPLHF | TGTGCCAGCAGCTCGAGGCCAGGGGGCGAGGGTTCACCCCTCCACTTT
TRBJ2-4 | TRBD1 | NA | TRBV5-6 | CASSGRRQGLGDIQYF | TGTGCCAGCAGCGGACGGCGACAGGGTCTGGGGGACATTCAGTACTTC
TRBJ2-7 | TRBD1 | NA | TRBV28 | CASLGQGRSYEQYF | TGTGCCAGCCTCGGACAGGGGAGGTCCTACGAGCAGTACTTC
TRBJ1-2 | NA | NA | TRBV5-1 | CASSFLGANYGYTF | TGCGCCAGCAGCTTCCTCGGGGCTAACTATGGCTACACCTTC
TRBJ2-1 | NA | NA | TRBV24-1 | CATSALGSGPYNEQFF | TGTGCCACCAGTGCACTCGGTAGCGGTCCCTACAATGAGCAGTTCTTC
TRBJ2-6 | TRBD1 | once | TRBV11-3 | CASSRTGDGANVLTF | TGTGCCAGCAGCCGGACAGGGGATGGGGCCAACGTCCTGACTTTC
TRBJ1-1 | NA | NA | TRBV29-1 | CSVTRESTEAFF | TGCAGCGTCACACGGGAAAGCACTGAAGCTTTCTTT